This is a list of T cell receptor beta chains from one sample in a study of cytomegalovirus exposure and HLA in healthy donors. TCRdb's table, derived via immunoSEQ multiplex PCR, lists solely in-frame clones and lacks some. The sample lists tens of thousands of clones; about 91% were seen once. The source material was PBMCs. The receptors shown here come from a woman aged 30 to 39 in good health and CMV-seronegative. The CDR3 runs from the conserved cysteine through the conserved F or W. Fields, in order: CDR3 length, J gene, V gene, D gene, clone size, CDR3 protein, CDR3 DNA. D genes are given only for firm matches. Clone size is given for some rows only: seen once, a few or many times, or a class if the clone is expanded.

length: 14
J: TRBJ2-1
V: TRBV2
D: TRBD2
size: .
CDR3: CARPASGRAVEQFF
DNA: TGTGCCAGGCCGGCTAGCGGGAGGGCCGTAGAGCAGTTCTTC

length: 13
J: TRBJ1-1
V: TRBV7-9
D: TRBD1
size: .
CDR3: CASSLEGATEAFF
DNA: TGTGCCAGCAGCTTAGAGGGGGCCACTGAAGCTTTCTTT

length: 15
J: TRBJ1-5
V: TRBV9
D: .
size: .
CDR3: CASSVGLADGSPQHF
DNA: TGTGCCAGCAGCGTAGGGTTGGCGGATGGTAGCCCCCAGCATTTT

length: 17
J: TRBJ2-1
V: TRBV9
D: TRBD2
size: .
CDR3: CASSVGLAGGKGNEQFF
DNA: TGTGCCAGCAGCGTAGGTCTAGCGGGAGGGAAGGGGAATGAGCAGTTCTTC

length: 14
J: TRBJ1-2
V: TRBV4-1
D: TRBD1
size: .
CDR3: CASSTQKAGGHYTF
DNA: TGCGCCAGCAGCACTCAAAAGGCAGGGGGCCACTACACCTTC

length: 14
J: TRBJ2-7
V: TRBV30
D: .
size: .
CDR3: CASSGGTMVGEQYF
DNA: TGTGCCAGTTCTGGCGGGACCATGGTTGGCGAGCAGTACTTC

length: 14
J: TRBJ2-5
V: TRBV6-1
D: .
size: .
CDR3: CASSEQRVQETQYF
DNA: TGTGCCAGCAGTGAACAGCGGGTCCAAGAGACCCAGTACTTC

length: 16
J: TRBJ2-3
V: TRBV30
D: TRBD2
size: .
CDR3: CAGELRASGGTDTQYF
DNA: TGTGCCGGGGAGCTCCGGGCTAGCGGGGGCACAGATACGCAGTATTTT

length: 16
J: TRBJ1-2
V: TRBV19
D: TRBD1
size: .
CDR3: CASSIGQGLRNYGYTF
DNA: TGTGCCAGTAGTATAGGACAGGGTTTACGAAACTATGGCTACACCTTC

length: 16
J: TRBJ1-4
V: TRBV4-2
D: TRBD1
size: few
CDR3: CASSQDSGTGNEKLFF
DNA: TGTGCCAGCAGCCAAGATTCCGGGACAGGGAATGAAAAACTGTTTTTT

length: 12
J: TRBJ1-2
V: TRBV25-1
D: .
size: .
CDR3: CASSDPVYGYTF
DNA: TGTGCCAGCAGTGATCCCGTCTATGGCTACACCTTC

length: 14
J: TRBJ2-2
V: TRBV29-1
D: TRBD1
size: .
CDR3: CSVTRDRRTGELFF
DNA: TGCAGCGTAACCCGGGACAGGAGAACCGGGGAGCTGTTTTTT

length: 16
J: TRBJ2-1
V: TRBV4-3
D: .
size: once
CDR3: CASSQVGGRSYNEQFF
DNA: TGCGCCAGCAGCCAAGTCGGCGGGCGCTCCTACAATGAGCAGTTCTTC

length: 13
J: TRBJ2-2
V: TRBV19
D: .
size: few
CDR3: CASRVANTGELFF
DNA: TGTGCCAGTCGAGTGGCGAACACCGGGGAGCTGTTTTTT

length: 15
J: TRBJ2-7
V: TRBV4-1
D: TRBD2
size: .
CDR3: CASSHLTGGHYEQYF
DNA: TGCGCCAGCAGCCATTTGACGGGAGGGCATTACGAGCAGTACTTC

length: 16
J: TRBJ2-7
V: TRBV27
D: TRBD2
size: .
CDR3: CASSLSAGDKGNEQYF
DNA: TGTGCCAGCAGTTTATCGGCGGGAGATAAGGGCAACGAGCAGTACTTC

length: 16
J: TRBJ1-2
V: TRBV4-1
D: TRBD1
size: .
CDR3: CASSQVGTGFSYGYTF
DNA: TGCGCCAGCAGCCAAGTTGGGACAGGGTTTAGTTATGGCTACACCTTC

length: 12
J: TRBJ2-1
V: TRBV13
D: .
size: .
CDR3: CASSLGPNPSFF
DNA: TGTGCCAGCAGCTTGGGCCCCAACCCTTCGTTCTTC

length: 15
J: TRBJ2-7
V: TRBV5-8
D: TRBD1
size: .
CDR3: CASNLPRTGLHEQYF
DNA: TGTGCCAGCAATCTGCCGAGGACAGGGCTCCACGAGCAGTACTTC

length: 15
J: TRBJ2-5
V: TRBV6-6
D: .
size: .
CDR3: CASSTSSQRSVAQYF
DNA: TGTGCCAGCAGCACGTCCTCCCAGCGGTCGGTGGCCCAGTACTTC

length: 15
J: TRBJ2-5
V: TRBV19
D: TRBD2
size: .
CDR3: CASSPPSGRRETQYF
DNA: TGTGCCAGTAGTCCCCCGAGCGGGAGGCGGGAGACCCAGTACTTC

length: 14
J: TRBJ1-1
V: TRBV9
D: .
size: .
CDR3: CASSPALAYTEAFF
DNA: TGTGCCAGCAGCCCAGCCCTAGCTTACACTGAAGCTTTCTTT

length: 18
J: TRBJ2-7
V: TRBV7-9
D: .
size: .
CDR3: CASRSAADTGVGAYEQYF
DNA: TGTGCCAGCAGATCCGCGGCGGACACGGGGGTTGGGGCCTACGAGCAGTACTTC

length: 16
J: TRBJ1-1
V: TRBV10-3
D: TRBD1
size: once
CDR3: CAISDPGQTQNTEAFF
DNA: TGTGCCATCAGTGATCCGGGACAGACTCAGAACACTGAAGCTTTCTTT

length: 12
J: TRBJ2-7
V: TRBV29-1
D: .
size: .
CDR3: CSVSTKSEGQYF
DNA: TGCAGCGTGTCCACAAAATCGGAGGGGCAGTACTTC

length: 14
J: TRBJ2-7
V: TRBV2
D: TRBD2
size: .
CDR3: CASRQTSGTYEQYF
DNA: TGTGCCAGCAGACAGACTAGCGGGACCTACGAGCAGTACTTC

length: 12
J: TRBJ2-3
V: TRBV7-2
D: .
size: .
CDR3: CASSPYTDTQYF
DNA: TGTGCCAGCAGCCCCTACACAGATACGCAGTATTTT

length: 16
J: TRBJ2-1
V: TRBV9
D: TRBD2
size: .
CDR3: CASSGWAGTSKNEQFF
DNA: TGTGCCAGCAGCGGCTGGGCCGGGACTAGCAAAAATGAGCAGTTCTTC

length: 15
J: TRBJ2-7
V: TRBV7-9
D: TRBD1
size: .
CDR3: CASSLHRQGADEQYF
DNA: TGTGCCAGCAGCTTACATCGACAGGGGGCGGACGAGCAGTACTTC

length: 17
J: TRBJ1-5
V: TRBV7-8
D: .
size: .
CDR3: CASSLVGGVEVNQPQHF
DNA: TGTGCCAGCAGCTTAGTCGGGGGGGTGGAGGTCAATCAGCCCCAGCATTTT

length: 15
J: TRBJ1-3
V: TRBV19
D: TRBD1
size: .
CDR3: CASSLRQGYRNTIYF
DNA: TGTGCCAGTAGCCTTCGACAGGGGTATAGAAACACCATATATTTT

length: 15
J: TRBJ2-3
V: TRBV7-3
D: TRBD1
size: once
CDR3: CASSLRPGQADTQYF
DNA: TGTGCCAGCAGCTTAAGACCGGGACAGGCAGATACGCAGTATTTT

length: 13
J: TRBJ2-5
V: TRBV21-1
D: .
size: .
CDR3: CATVNGVQETQYF
DNA: TGTGCCACCGTAAACGGGGTCCAAGAGACCCAGTACTTC

length: 16
J: TRBJ2-2
V: TRBV7-9
D: TRBD1
size: few
CDR3: CASSTGTGRNTGELFF
DNA: TGTGCCAGCAGCACAGGGACAGGGAGGAACACCGGGGAGCTGTTTTTT

length: 15
J: TRBJ2-5
V: TRBV15
D: TRBD2
size: .
CDR3: CATSRFSGEGETQYF
DNA: TGTGCCACCAGCAGATTTAGCGGGGAAGGGGAGACCCAGTACTTC

length: 15
J: TRBJ2-1
V: TRBV18
D: TRBD1
size: .
CDR3: CASSPSRTGNNEQFF
DNA: TGTGCCAGCTCACCGTCCAGGACAGGTAACAATGAGCAGTTCTTC

length: 15
J: TRBJ2-1
V: TRBV18
D: .
size: .
CDR3: CASSPRTGIHNEQFF
DNA: TGTGCCAGCTCCCCTCGGACGGGAATTCACAATGAGCAGTTCTTC

length: 15
J: TRBJ2-6
V: TRBV5-1
D: .
size: .
CDR3: CASSPGVSGANVLTF
DNA: TGCGCCAGCAGCCCGGGGGTCTCTGGGGCCAACGTCCTGACTTTC

length: 14
J: TRBJ1-5
V: TRBV6-1
D: TRBD1
size: once
CDR3: CASRPVTGVQPQHF
DNA: TGTGCCAGCCGACCCGTGACAGGGGTACAGCCCCAGCATTTT

length: 16
J: TRBJ2-3
V: TRBV6-5
D: TRBD2
size: few
CDR3: CASSYSLAGYSDTQYF
DNA: TGTGCCAGCAGTTACTCGCTAGCGGGTTATTCGGATACGCAGTATTTT

length: 14
J: TRBJ1-2
V: TRBV10-3
D: .
size: .
CDR3: CATQRGSSVYGYTF
DNA: TGTGCCACCCAGCGGGGATCGAGTGTCTATGGCTACACCTTC

length: 14
J: TRBJ1-1
V: TRBV27
D: .
size: few
CDR3: CASSYVPSNTEAFF
DNA: TGTGCCAGCAGTTATGTCCCATCGAACACTGAAGCTTTCTTT